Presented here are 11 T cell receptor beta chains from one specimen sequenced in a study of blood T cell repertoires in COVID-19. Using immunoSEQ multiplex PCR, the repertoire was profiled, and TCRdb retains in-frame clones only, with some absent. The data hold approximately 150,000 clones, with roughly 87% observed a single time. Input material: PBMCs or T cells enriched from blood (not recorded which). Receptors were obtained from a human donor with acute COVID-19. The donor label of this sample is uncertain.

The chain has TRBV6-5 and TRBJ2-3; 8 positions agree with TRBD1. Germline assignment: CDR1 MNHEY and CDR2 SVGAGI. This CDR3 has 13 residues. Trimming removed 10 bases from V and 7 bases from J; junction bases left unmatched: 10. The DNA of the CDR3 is TGTGCCACCGCGGGACAGGAAGGGAATACGCAGTATTTT. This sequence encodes CATAGQEGNTQYF.

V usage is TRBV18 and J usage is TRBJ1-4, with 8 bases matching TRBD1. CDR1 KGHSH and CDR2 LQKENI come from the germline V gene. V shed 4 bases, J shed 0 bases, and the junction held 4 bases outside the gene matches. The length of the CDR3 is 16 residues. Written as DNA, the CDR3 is TGTGCCAGCTCACAGACACAGGGGGCAACTAATGAAAAACTGTTTTTT. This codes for CASSQTQGATNEKLFF. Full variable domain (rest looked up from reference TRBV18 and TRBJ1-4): NAGVMQNPRHLVRRRGQEARLRCSPMKGHSHVYWYRQLPEEGLKFMVYLQKENIIDESGMPKERFSAEFPKEGPSILRIQQVVRGDSAAYFCASSQTQGATNEKLFFGSGTQLSVL.

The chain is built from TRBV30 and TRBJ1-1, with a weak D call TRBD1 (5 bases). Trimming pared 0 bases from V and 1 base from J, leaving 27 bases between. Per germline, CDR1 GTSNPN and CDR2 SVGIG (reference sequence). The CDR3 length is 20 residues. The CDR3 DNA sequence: TGTGCCTGGAGTGTACATCTGGTGCGTCTAGGGAGGGGTAAGAACACTGAAGCTTTCTTT. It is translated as CAWSVHLVRLGRGKNTEAFF.

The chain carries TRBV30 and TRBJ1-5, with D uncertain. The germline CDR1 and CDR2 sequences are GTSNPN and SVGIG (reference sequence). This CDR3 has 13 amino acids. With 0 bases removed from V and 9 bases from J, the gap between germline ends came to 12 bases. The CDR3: CAWSVAVRGPQHF. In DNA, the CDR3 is TGTGCCTGGAGTGTGGCCGTCCGCGGGCCCCAGCATTTT. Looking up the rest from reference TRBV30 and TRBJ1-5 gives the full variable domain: SQTIHQWPATLVQPVGSPLSLECTVEGTSNPNLYWYRQAAGRGLQLLFYSVGIGQISSEVPQNLSASRPQDRQFILSSKKLLLSDSGFYLCAWSVAVRGPQHFGDGTRLSIL.

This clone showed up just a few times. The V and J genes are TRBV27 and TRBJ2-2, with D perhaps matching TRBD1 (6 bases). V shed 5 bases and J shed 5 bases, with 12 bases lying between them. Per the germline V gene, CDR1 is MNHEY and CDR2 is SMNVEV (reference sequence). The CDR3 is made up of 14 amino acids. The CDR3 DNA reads TGTGCCAGCAGTGCAGCAGGGGAAACCGGGGAGCTGTTTTTT. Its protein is CASSAAGETGELFF.

The CDR3 DNA sequence: TGTGCCAGCAGCCCCCCGGCCCCGACGACAAACTATGGCTACACCTTC. This codes for CASSPPAPTTNYGYTF. The chain combines TRBV21-1 with TRBJ1-2; TRBD1 is taken as the D call from the table, unchecked against the DNA. TRBV21-1 counts as a pseudogene. CDR3 length: 16 residues.

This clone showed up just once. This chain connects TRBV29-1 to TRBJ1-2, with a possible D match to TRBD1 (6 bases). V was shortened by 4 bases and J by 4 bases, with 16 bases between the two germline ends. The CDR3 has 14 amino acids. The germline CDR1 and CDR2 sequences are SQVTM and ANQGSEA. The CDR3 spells CSVGPRGAGYGYTF. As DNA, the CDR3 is TGCAGCGTTGGCCCCCGGGGGGCGGGCTATGGCTACACCTTC.

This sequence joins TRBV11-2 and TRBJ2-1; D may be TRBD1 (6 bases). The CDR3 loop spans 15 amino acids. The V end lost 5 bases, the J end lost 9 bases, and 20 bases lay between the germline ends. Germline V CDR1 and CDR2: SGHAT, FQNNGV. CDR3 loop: CASSLNLPTGTEQFF. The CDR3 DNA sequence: TGTGCCAGCAGCCTCAATCTACCGACAGGAACTGAGCAGTTCTTC. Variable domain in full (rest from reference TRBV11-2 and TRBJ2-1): EAGVAQSPRYKIIEKRQSVAFWCNPISGHATLYWYQQILGQGPKLLIQFQNNGVVDDSQLPKDRFSAERLKGVDSTLKIQPAKLEDSAVYLCASSLNLPTGTEQFFGPGTRLTVL.

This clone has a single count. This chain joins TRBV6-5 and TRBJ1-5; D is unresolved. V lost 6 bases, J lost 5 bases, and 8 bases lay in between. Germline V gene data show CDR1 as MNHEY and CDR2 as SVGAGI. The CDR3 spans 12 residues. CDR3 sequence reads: CASRDGDQPQHF. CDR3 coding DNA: TGTGCCAGCAGGGACGGGGATCAGCCCCAGCATTTT.

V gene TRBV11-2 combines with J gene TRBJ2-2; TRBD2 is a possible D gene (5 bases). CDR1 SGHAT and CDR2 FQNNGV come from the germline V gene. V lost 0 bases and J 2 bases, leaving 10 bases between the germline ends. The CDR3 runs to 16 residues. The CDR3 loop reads CASSLDRLPNTGELFF. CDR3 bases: TGTGCCAGCAGCTTAGATCGACTACCAAACACCGGGGAGCTGTTTTTT.

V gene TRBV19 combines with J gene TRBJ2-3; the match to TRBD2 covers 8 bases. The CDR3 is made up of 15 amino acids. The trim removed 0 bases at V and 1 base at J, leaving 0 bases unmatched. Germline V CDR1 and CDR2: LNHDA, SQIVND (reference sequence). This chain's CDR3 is CASSIERGGTDTQYF. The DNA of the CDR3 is TGTGCCAGTAGTATAGAGCGGGGGGGCACAGATACGCAGTATTTT.